This section outlines one T cell receptor beta chain sequence together with its context. This entry is derived from a study of OX40 agonist ivuxolimab in advanced cancers. The table came from immunoSEQ multiplex PCR; TCRdb's copy has only in-frame clones and leaves some out. The table includes approximately 82,000 clones, roughly 83% detected once. This receptor was taken from an adult with an advanced solid tumor such as melanoma, head and neck, liver or kidney cancer. Material: CD4+ or CD8+ T cells sorted from blood, obtained in a trial of the OX40 agonist ivuxolimab.

Here the CDR3 DNA reads TGTGCCACCAGGGGAAACACTGAAGCTTTCTTT. The encoded protein is CATRGNTEAFF. The rearrangement links TRBV6-5 to TRBJ1-1; D is possibly TRBD1 (6 bases). Germline V gene sequence: CDR1 MNHEY, CDR2 SVGAGI. Trimming took off 10 bases at V and 2 bases at J, with 8 bases between the two ends. The CDR3 runs to 11 residues.